This is a list of T cell receptor beta chains from one sample in a study of regulatory T cells in long-lasting Graves disease. TCRdb independently ran MiXCR on the multiplex PCR reads; one entry per CDR3 protein. The sample records 450,000 or so distinct CDR3 sequences, about 22% being singletons. The input for sequencing was peripheral blood mononuclear cells (PBMCs), taken when the disease was refractory, from a patient treated with antithyroid drugs. The source of these receptors is a female donor with Graves disease. Both conserved end residues are part of each CDR3. Fields, in order: clone size, D gene, J gene, V gene, CDR3 DNA, CDR3 protein. The D gene is left open where the match is weak. A row's size may be missing; if present it is once, few, many or a size class.

few | TRBD1 | TRBJ1-5 | TRBV5-1 | TGCGCCAGCAGCTGGACAGGGGAGGATCAGCCCCAGCATTTT | CASSWTGEDQPQHF
many | - | TRBJ2-5 | TRBV7-8 | TGTGCCAGCAGCCCGGCTTGGCTAGGCCAAGAGACCCAGTACTTC | CASSPAWLGQETQYF
- | - | TRBJ2-7 | TRBV7-9 | TGTGCCAGCAGCTCAAAGATCAGGGATTACGAGCAGTACTTC | CASSSKIRDYEQYF
few | TRBD1 | TRBJ1-1 | TRBV4-1 | TGCGCCAGCAGCCAAGGGGACAGCATGAACACTGAAGCTTTCTTT | CASSQGDSMNTEAFF
many | - | TRBJ2-2 | TRBV6-1 | TGTGCCAGCAGTCGTCTATCAACCGGGATGGGCGGGGAGCTGTTTTTT | CASSRLSTGMGGELFF
- | - | TRBJ1-5 | TRBV4-2 | TGTGCCAGCAGCCAAGGACCCCTCCCGGACCAGCCCCAGCATTTT | CASSQGPLPDQPQHF
- | TRBD1 | TRBJ2-7 | TRBV11-2 | TGTGCCAGCAGCTTAGACAGGGGGCCGGAGGAGCAGTACTTC | CASSLDRGPEEQYF
- | TRBD1 | TRBJ1-2 | TRBV27 | TGTGCCAGCAGCAAACCAACCCGGGACAGAGATTACCCCAACTATGGCTGCACCTTC | CASSKPTRDRDYPNYGCTF
- | - | TRBJ1-5 | TRBV2 | TGTGCCAGCAATGCAGGGGAGAATCAGCCCCAGCATTTT | CASNAGENQPQHF
- | - | TRBJ1-6 | TRBV4-3 | TGCGCCAGCAGCCAAGATGAGGGCAGCGACGGCCTCCACTTT | CASSQDEGSDGLHF
many | - | TRBJ2-2 | TRBV6-2/TRBV6-3 | TGTGCCAGCAGTTACGATTGGGACACCGGGGAGCTGTTTTTT | CASSYDWDTGELFF
few | TRBD2 | TRBJ2-7 | TRBV20-1 | TGCAGTGCCCTCGGGACTAGCGGGAGCTCCTACGAGCAGTACTTC | CSALGTSGSSYEQYF
few | - | TRBJ2-6 | TRBV28 | TGTGCCAGCAGTTCCCATCAAGCGGCAATCTCTGGGGCCAACGTCCTGACTTTC | CASSSHQAAISGANVLTF
- | TRBD1 | TRBJ1-1 | TRBV19 | TGTGCCAGTAGTACGCAGGGGGCTTTAAACACTGAAGCTTTCTTT | CASSTQGALNTEAFF
few | - | TRBJ1-5 | TRBV30 | TGTGCCTGGAGTGTACAGGGAAGGAACAATCAGCCCCAGCATTTT | CAWSVQGRNNQPQHF
- | - | TRBJ1-6 | TRBV11-2 | TGTGCCAGCAGCTTTCCGGGGCAGAATTCACCCCTCCACTTT | CASSFPGQNSPLHF
many | - | TRBJ1-1 | TRBV29-1 | TGCAGCGTTGGACAACCAGACTGGAACACTGAAGCTTTCTTT | CSVGQPDWNTEAFF
- | TRBD1 | TRBJ1-1 | TRBV12-3/TRBV12-4 | TGTGCCAGCAGCCCGACAGGGCCTCGCGAAGCTTTCTTT | CASSPTGPREAFF
many | - | TRBJ1-1 | TRBV2 | TGTGCCAGCAGTGAATGGCCTCGACGGAACACTGAAGCTTTCTTT | CASSEWPRRNTEAFF
many | - | TRBJ1-1 | TRBV12-3/TRBV12-4 | TGTGCCAGCAGTAGGACAGAATCGAACACTGAAGCTTTCTTT | CASSRTESNTEAFF
few | - | TRBJ1-6 | TRBV25-1 | TGTGCCAGCAGTGACCCTTGGGGCCGGAATTCACCCCTCCACTTT | CASSDPWGRNSPLHF
- | TRBD2 | TRBJ2-7 | TRBV7-2 | TGTGCCAGCAGCTTAACGCGGGGGACCGTCTACGAGCAGTACTTC | CASSLTRGTVYEQYF
- | - | TRBJ2-7 | TRBV4-3 | TGCGCCAGCAGCCATGGAAGGGGGGGCAGCTACGAGCAGTACTTC | CASSHGRGGSYEQYF
- | - | TRBJ1-4 | TRBV7-9 | TGTGCCAGCAGCAAAGGGATTGCAACTAATGAAAAACTGTTTTTT | CASSKGIATNEKLFF
- | TRBD1 | TRBJ2-7 | TRBV12-3/TRBV12-4 | TGTGCCAGCAGTCCGGGACAGTTTTGGGAGCAGTACTTC | CASSPGQFWEQYF
few | - | TRBJ2-2 | TRBV29-1 | TGCAGCGCTAACAGGGACACCGGGGAGCTGTTTTTT | CSANRDTGELFF
few | TRBD1 | TRBJ2-5 | TRBV15 | TGTGCCACCAGCAGATTCGGACAGGCAGAGACCCAGTACTTC | CATSRFGQAETQYF
many | - | TRBJ1-5 | TRBV28 | TGTGCCAGCAGTTTATTGGGGCCCCAGCATTTT | CASSLLGPQHF
- | TRBD1 | TRBJ1-1 | TRBV7-6 | TGTGCCAGCAGCTTACGGTCCGGACAGGTGAACACTGAAGCTTTCTTT | CASSLRSGQVNTEAFF
- | - | TRBJ1-2 | TRBV7-3 | TGTGCCAGCAGGTTAAGAATAAGGGGGTTCGATGGGGATGGCTACACCTTC | CASRLRIRGFDGDGYTF
many | - | TRBJ2-7 | TRBV7-2 | TGTGCCAGCAGCTCACCGGGGGGACAGTACTACGAGCAGTACTTC | CASSSPGGQYYEQYF
many | - | TRBJ1-6 | TRBV7-7 | TGTGCCAGCAGCTTAGACGGGACCGATAATTCACCCCTCCACTTT | CASSLDGTDNSPLHF
- | - | TRBJ2-2 | TRBV6-2/TRBV6-3 | TGTGCCAGCAGTTACCCTCGAACCGGGGAGCTGTTTTTT | CASSYPRTGELFF
- | - | TRBJ1-6 | TRBV7-9 | TGTGCCCTCGGTTCACGGGGACTGAATAATTCACCCCTCCACTTT | CALGSRGLNNSPLHF
once | - | TRBJ2-7 | TRBV6-1 | TGTGCCAGCAACCCCCCGACAGGTTCTTACTTTACCTACGAGCAGTACTTC | CASNPPTGSYFTYEQYF
- | TRBD1 | TRBJ2-2 | TRBV7-3 | TGTGCCAGCAGCTCATCAGGGGGCCGGGAGCTGTTTTTT | CASSSSGGRELFF
few | TRBD2 | TRBJ2-2 | TRBV12-3/TRBV12-4 | TGTGCCAGCAGTTCGGGAGGGTTCGGGGAGCTGTTTTTT | CASSSGGFGELFF
few | TRBD1 | TRBJ2-7 | TRBV7-9 | TGTGCCAGCAGCTCGACAGGGATGGGATACTCCGAGCAGTACTTC | CASSSTGMGYSEQYF
many | TRBD1 | TRBJ1-2 | TRBV28 | TGTGCCAGCAAGAGGGGGCATAGTGGCTACACCTTC | CASKRGHSGYTF
many | - | TRBJ1-5 | TRBV28 | TGTGCCAGCACAGGGAACAATCAGCCCCAGCATTTT | CASTGNNQPQHF
few | - | TRBJ1-2 | TRBV29-1 | TGCAGCGTTGGGTCAGGGAGAGGCTACACCTTC | CSVGSGRGYTF
- | - | TRBJ1-6 | TRBV12-3/TRBV12-4 | TGTGCCAGCAGTCTCAGGAGGGACTATAATTCACCCCTCCACTTT | CASSLRRDYNSPLHF
few | TRBD1 | TRBJ1-6 | TRBV6-1 | TGTGCCAGCGGCGAAAGGGACAGGGGTGAGGCCCTCCACTTT | CASGERDRGEALHF
many | - | TRBJ2-1 | TRBV2 | TGTGCCAGCAGTGTGGCCAATGAGCAGTTCTTC | CASSVANEQFF
- | TRBD2 | TRBJ2-3 | TRBV28 | TGTGCCAGCAGCCCTAGACTAGCGGGACCCAATACGCAGTATTTT | CASSPRLAGPNTQYF
- | - | TRBJ2-5 | TRBV20-1 | TGCAGTGCGCATTCCGGGGGGCCAGAGACCCAGTACTTC | CSAHSGGPETQYF